Here is one T cell receptor (beta chain) with its context. The data originate from a study of blood T cell repertoires in COVID-19. Study overall: Samples came from the United States, Italy and Spain, spanning acute and convalescent COVID-19. T cells, B-cell-depleted T cells, or PBMCs supplied cDNA or gDNA.

The CDR3 is 17 residues long. Per the germline V gene, CDR1 is LNHDA and CDR2 is SQIVND (reference sequence). V lost 5 bases to trimming and J lost 0 bases; unmatched junction nucleotides: 5. Authors' analysis steps: Scientists estimated how many nucleated cells there were by amplifying reference gene primers. Produced via immunoSEQ multiplex PCR; TCRdb's table is partial and in-frame only. That table is the source of V, J and clone size, and D and trimming were worked out from the DNA. The sample holds 150,000 to 200,000 clones, 60% to 80% seen once. The sequence came from a woman aged 70-85 years with acute or convalescent COVID-19. This sequence joins TRBV19 and TRBJ1-6; 9 positions agree with TRBD1. Sequencing input: peripheral blood. The CDR3 loop is CASSVGQGSSYNSPLHF. In DNA form, the CDR3 reads TGTGCCAGTAGTGTCGGACAGGGGAGCTCCTATAATTCACCCCTCCACTTT.